These 17 T cell receptor beta chains came from one sample sequenced in a study of blood T cell repertoires in COVID-19. Measured with immunoSEQ multiplex PCR; TCRdb has only the in-frame clones, and not every one. Among over 200,000 clones listed, roughly 87% were seen once. Sequencing input: PBMCs or T cells enriched from blood (not recorded which). The receptor set was obtained from a man aged 25-45 years who had recovered from COVID-19.

V gene TRBV5-1 combines with J gene TRBJ2-1; 9 nucleotides match TRBD1. Germline trimming cut 4 bases from V and 6 bases from J; bases unmatched to any gene: 8. The germline V gene has CDR1 SGHRS and CDR2 YFSETQ. The CDR3 has 15 residues. The CDR3 nucleotides read TGCGCCAGCAGCCCATGGGGACAGGGCCTCAATGAGCAGTTCTTC. As protein: CASSPWGQGLNEQFF. The whole variable domain, remainder taken from reference TRBV5-1 and TRBJ2-1, is KAGVTQTPRYLIKTRGQQVTLSCSPISGHRSVSWYQQTPGQGLQFLFEYFSETQRNKGNFPGRFSGRQFSNSRSEMNVSTLELGDSALYLCASSPWGQGLNEQFFGPGTRLTVL.

This clone appeared a few times. The chain has TRBV3-1 (or the pseudogene TRBV3-2) and TRBJ2-5, with 16 bases fitting TRBD2. The germline V gene encodes CDR1 LGHDT and CDR2 YNNKEL (reference sequence). The CDR3 contains 17 residues. Trimming removed 4 bases from V and 2 bases from J; junction bases left unmatched: 4. CDR3 sequence: CASSPGTSGREQETQYF. In DNA form, the CDR3 reads TGTGCCAGCAGCCCCGGGACTAGCGGGAGGGAACAAGAGACCCAGTACTTC.

The chain is built from TRBV18 and TRBJ2-7; D not resolved. V dropped 1 base and J dropped 4 bases, with 26 bases sitting between them. From germline, CDR1 is KGHSH and CDR2 LQKENI. This CDR3 has 19 amino acids. The CDR3: CASSPRTLTSSIDWYEQYF. CDR3 coding DNA: TGTGCCAGCTCACCACGCACCCTCACCAGCAGTATAGACTGGTACGAGCAGTACTTC.

The chain's CDR3 is CASSPPNTNEQFF. For the CDR3, the DNA is TGTGCCAGCTCACCACCCAATACTAATGAGCAGTTCTTC. The rearrangement joins TRBV18 to TRBJ2-1; D is undetermined. The V end was cut by 0 bases, the J end by 7 bases, with 7 bases between. CDR1 and CDR2 (germline): KGHSH, LQKENI. The CDR3 totals 13 residues.

The J gene is TRBJ2-7, the V gene TRBV5-6; 8 bases are a match to TRBD2. The CDR3 has 14 residues. V dropped 6 bases and J dropped 2; count of bases not matched to a gene: 7. The germline V gene has CDR1 SGHDT and CDR2 YYEEEE. The DNA for the CDR3 is TGTGCCAGCACCCGTATAGCGGGGACCTACGAGCAGTACTTC. Translated, it gives CASTRIAGTYEQYF.

The genes are TRBV19 and TRBJ2-3; 9 bases map to TRBD1. The germline V gene encodes CDR1 LNHDA and CDR2 SQIVND (reference sequence). The CDR3 runs to 15 residues. V was clipped by 5 bases and J by 1 base; unmatched bases: 4. CDR3 region: CASSPRTGGTDTQYF. The CDR3, as DNA: TGTGCCAGTAGTCCACGGACAGGGGGCACAGATACGCAGTATTTT.

The genes are TRBV12-5 and TRBJ2-2, with unresolved D. The V gene lost 7 bases and the J gene lost 4 bases, with 13 bases spanning the gap. The CDR3 extends over 14 amino acids. Germline V gene data show CDR1 as LGHNT and CDR2 as FRNRAP. CDR3 coding DNA: TGTGCTAGTGCCTCCTATAGTGGCACCGGGGAGCTGTTTTTT. Translation gives CASASYSGTGELFF.

The gene calls are TRBV19 and TRBJ2-5; 8 nucleotides line up with TRBD2. This CDR3 is built from 13 residues. The germline V gene has CDR1 LNHDA and CDR2 SQIVND (reference sequence). Germline trimming cut 3 bases from V and 4 bases from J; bases unmatched to any gene: 1. The CDR3 DNA reads TGTGCCAGTAGTATGGCGGGAGGAGAGACCCAGTACTTC. Protein sequence: CASSMAGGETQYF. Variable domain in full (rest from reference TRBV19 and TRBJ2-5): DGGITQSPKYLFRKEGQNVTLSCEQNLNHDAMYWYRQDPGQGLRLIYYSQIVNDFQKGDIAEGYSVSREKKESFPLTVTSAQKNPTAFYLCASSMAGGETQYFGPGTRLLVL.

The V gene is TRBV6-5, the J gene TRBJ1-2, with 9 nucleotides matching TRBD1. The CDR3 spans 13 residues. The V segment lost 6 bases and the J segment 4 bases; nucleotides outside the gene matches: 3. Germline loops: CDR1 MNHEY, CDR2 SVGAGI. CDR3 residues: CASRTGQGYGYTF. The DNA for the CDR3 is TGTGCCAGCAGGACGGGACAGGGCTATGGCTACACCTTC.

This clone occurred a few times. V usage is TRBV6-1 and J usage is TRBJ2-7; 7 bases fit TRBD1. CDR1 and CDR2 (germline): MNHNS, SASEGT. The CDR3 has 14 residues. The junction had 4 bases not matched to a gene; V was cut back by 2 bases and J by 3 bases. DNA for the CDR3: TGTGCCAGCAGTGAATGGGACAGTAGCTACGAGCAGTACTTC. Translating gives CASSEWDSSYEQYF.

The rearrangement uses TRBV6-5 and TRBJ2-7, with D possibly matching TRBD2 (5 bases). V was clipped by 10 bases and J by 2 bases, with 12 bases between them. The CDR3 totals 12 residues. Germline values: CDR1 MNHEY, CDR2 SVGAGI. The CDR3 sequence: CATDRDTYEQYF. The CDR3 DNA sequence: TGTGCCACGGACCGGGATACCTACGAGCAGTACTTC.

CDR3 nucleotide sequence: TGCAGCGTTGATGGGACTAGCGGGAGCGGACGGTTCTTC. Amino acid sequence: CSVDGTSGSGRFF. This rearrangement joins TRBV29-1 to TRBJ2-1; 14 nucleotides match TRBD2. V shed 3 bases and J 15 bases; nucleotides not matched to a gene: 7. The CDR3 has 13 residues. The germline gives CDR1 SQVTM, CDR2 ANQGSEA.

V and J are TRBV11-3 and TRBJ2-2; 8 bases are a match to TRBD2. CDR1 is SGHNT, CDR2 YENEEA, per germline. The trim removed 1 base at V and 3 bases at J, leaving 10 bases unmatched. The CDR3 covers 18 residues. The CDR3: CASSLGLGSGSHTGELFF. The CDR3 DNA reads TGTGCCAGCAGCTTAGGTTTAGGGAGCGGGAGTCACACCGGGGAGCTGTTTTTT.

The chain uses TRBV11-1 and TRBJ2-7, with 8 bases that match TRBD1. Germline V gene lookup returns CDR1 SGHAT and CDR2 FQDESV (reference sequence). There are 15 residues in the CDR3. V shed 2 bases, J shed 0 bases, and the junction held 3 bases outside the gene matches. The CDR3 protein is CASSLQGAFSYEQYF. Here the CDR3 DNA reads TGTGCCAGCAGCTTACAGGGGGCTTTCTCCTACGAGCAGTACTTC.

The chain has TRBV4-2 and TRBJ2-2, with a weak D call TRBD2 (6 bases). The germline V gene encodes CDR1 LGHNA and CDR2 YNFKEQ. The V gene lost 4 bases and the J gene lost 7 bases, with 16 bases spanning the gap. The length of the CDR3 is 15 residues. The CDR3 nucleotides read TGTGCCAGCAGCCCGGAATCGACTAGGGGCGGGGAGCTGTTTTTT. Translation: CASSPESTRGGELFF.

This clone was detected once. V gene TRBV30 combines with J gene TRBJ1-6, with a weak D call TRBD1 (5 bases). Trimming left V 2 bases short and J 3 bases short, with 17 bases between. The CDR3 sequence is 17 residues long. The germline V gene has CDR1 GTSNPN and CDR2 SVGIG (reference sequence). The CDR3 protein is CAWSLAPTGIYNSPLHF. For the CDR3, the DNA is TGTGCCTGGAGTTTGGCCCCCACAGGAATCTATAATTCACCCCTCCACTTT. The full variable domain, completed using reference TRBV30 and TRBJ1-6, is SQTIHQWPATLVQPVGSPLSLECTVEGTSNPNLYWYRQAAGRGLQLLFYSVGIGQISSEVPQNLSASRPQDRQFILSSKKLLLSDSGFYLCAWSLAPTGIYNSPLHFGNGTRLTVT.

The chain carries TRBV4-2 and TRBJ2-7, with D unresolved. The CDR3 spans 14 residues. V lost 6 bases to trimming and J lost 2 bases, with 14 bases between them. Germline V CDR1 and CDR2: LGHNA, YNFKEQ. The chain's CDR3 is CASSYASVPYEQYF. CDR3 nucleotides: TGTGCCAGCAGTTATGCATCAGTCCCCTACGAGCAGTACTTC.